These 8 T cell receptor beta chains share one sample of origin, sequenced in a study of T cell changes during pregnancy in multiple sclerosis (dated by TCRdb to between 2018 and 2021). Libraries were built with the immunoSEQ multiplex PCR assay. The table comes from immuneACCESS by way of TCRdb, which keeps in-frame sequences with V and J called. Part of the clones is missing from these tables; in studies checked, under half for an unresolved V gene and the rest for unknown reasons. Here the sample has roughly 76,000 clones; 85% to 95% occur a single time. 0.45% to 0.6% of the sample is held by the ten biggest clonotypes. This specimen consisted of CD4+ T cells from peripheral blood mononuclear cells, obtained in the second trimester of pregnancy. The receptors were sampled from a female donor with multiple sclerosis, enrolled in a pregnancy study.

The chain joins TRBV2 to TRBJ1-6; 9 bases align to TRBD1. V lost 6 bases and J lost 5; bases outside the gene matches: 2. CDR1 and CDR2 from the germline V gene are SNHLY and FYNNEI. The CDR3 runs to 14 residues. The CDR3 DNA sequence: TGTGCCAGCAGCCGGACAGGGGATAATTCACCCCTCCACTTT. Translation gives CASSRTGDNSPLHF.

The rearrangement links TRBV5-1 to TRBJ1-6, with D possibly being TRBD1 (6 bases). The CDR3 has 14 amino acids. Germline CDR1 and CDR2: SGHRS and YFSETQ. Trimming left V 7 bases short and J 0 bases short, with 8 bases between. The CDR3 is CASRDNSYNSPLHF. CDR3 in DNA: TGCGCCAGCCGGGACAACTCCTATAATTCACCCCTCCACTTT.

This clone came up a few times. The chain joins TRBV10-3 to TRBJ1-1, with 9 bases aligning to TRBD1. Trimming at V came to 6 bases and at J to 4 bases, leaving 6 bases not matched to a gene. The CDR3 runs 14 residues. Germline CDR1 is ENHRY and CDR2 is SYGVKD. The CDR3 DNA reads TGTGCCATCAGCGGGACAGGGTTAGGCACTGAAGCTTTCTTT. Its protein product is CAISGTGLGTEAFF.

The chain uses TRBV6-1 and TRBJ1-1; D is undetermined. Germline CDR1 reads MNHNS; CDR2 reads SASEGT. The CDR3 is made up of 11 amino acids. With 4 bases removed from V and 4 bases from J, the gap between germline ends came to 4 bases. CDR3 sequence (DNA): TGTGCCAGCAGTGGGGCCACTGAAGCTTTCTTT. The encoded protein is CASSGATEAFF.

The chain couples TRBV6-1 to TRBJ1-1; 7 bases align to TRBD1. The germline V gene has CDR1 MNHNS and CDR2 SASEGT. The CDR3 extends over 12 amino acids. The V gene end was trimmed by 10 bases and the J gene end by 5 bases; junction bases not matched to a gene: 7. The CDR3 DNA reads TGTGCCACCCTGACAGGGAGGACTGAAGCTTTCTTT. Its translation: CATLTGRTEAFF.

The chain is built from TRBV2 and TRBJ1-2; D not resolved. V dropped 6 bases and J dropped 0 bases, with 14 bases sitting between them. Germline assignment: CDR1 SNHLY and CDR2 FYNNEI. The CDR3 consists of 15 residues. As DNA, the CDR3 is TGTGCCAGCAGACCCTTGGCACCAACTAACTATGGCTACACCTTC. This codes for CASRPLAPTNYGYTF.

The chain has TRBV29-1 and TRBJ2-1; 10 bases agree with TRBD2. CDR1 is SQVTM, CDR2 ANQGSEA, per germline. V was pared by 6 bases and J by 8 bases, with 7 bases of the junction left unmatched. This CDR3 comprises 13 residues. The CDR3 coding sequence is TGCAGCGTCGCGGGACTAGCGATGGATGAGCAGTTCTTC. Translation gives CSVAGLAMDEQFF.

This CDR3 is CASSFWEQKLFF. The CDR3 region has the DNA TGTGCCAGCAGTTTTTGGGAGCAAAAACTGTTTTTT. The chain combines TRBV28 with TRBJ1-4, with D hard to call. Looked up from germline, CDR1 is MDHEN and CDR2 is SYDVKM. V gave up 3 bases and J gave up 9 bases, with 8 bases separating them. CDR3 length: 12 residues.